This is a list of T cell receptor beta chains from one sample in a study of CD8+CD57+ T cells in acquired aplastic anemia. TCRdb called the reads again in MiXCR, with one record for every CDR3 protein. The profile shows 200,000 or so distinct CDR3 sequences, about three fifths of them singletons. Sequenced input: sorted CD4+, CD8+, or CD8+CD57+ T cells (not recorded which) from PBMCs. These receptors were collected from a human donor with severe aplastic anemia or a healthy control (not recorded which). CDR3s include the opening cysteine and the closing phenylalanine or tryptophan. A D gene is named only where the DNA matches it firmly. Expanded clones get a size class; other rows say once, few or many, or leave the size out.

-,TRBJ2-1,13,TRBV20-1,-,CSANGGRVNEQFF,TGCAGTGCTAATGGGGGGCGGGTCAATGAGCAGTTCTTC
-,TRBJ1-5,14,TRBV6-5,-,CASSYPGTNQPQHF,TGTGCCAGCAGTTATCCAGGGACCAATCAGCCCCAGCATTTT
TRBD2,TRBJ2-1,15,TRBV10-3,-,CAISEASGGYNEQFF,TGTGCCATCAGTGAGGCTAGCGGGGGATACAATGAGCAGTTCTTC
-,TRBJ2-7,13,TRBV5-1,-,CASSLGPAYEQYF,TGCGCCAGCAGCTTGGGGCCAGCTTACGAGCAGTACTTC
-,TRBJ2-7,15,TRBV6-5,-,CASSYGQGNGNEQYF,TGTGCCAGCAGTTACGGGCAGGGAAATGGTAACGAGCAGTACTTC
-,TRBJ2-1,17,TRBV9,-,CASSVVGLVPERNEQFF,TGTGCCAGCAGCGTAGTCGGTTTAGTACCTGAGCGCAATGAGCAGTTCTTC
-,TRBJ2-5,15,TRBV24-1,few,CATSDLMAPEETQYF,TGTGCCACCAGTGATTTAATGGCTCCAGAAGAGACCCAGTACTTC
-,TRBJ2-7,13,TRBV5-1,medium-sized,CASSLATGYEQYF,TGCGCCAGCAGCTTGGCCACAGGGTACGAGCAGTACTTC
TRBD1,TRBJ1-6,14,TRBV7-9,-,CASSPTMTGVDLHF,TGTGCCAGCAGTCCAACAATGACAGGGGTAGACCTCCACTTT
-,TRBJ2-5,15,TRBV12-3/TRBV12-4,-,CASSERGGGNQPQYF,TGTGCCAGCAGTGAGAGGGGAGGGGGCAATCAGCCCCAGTACTTC
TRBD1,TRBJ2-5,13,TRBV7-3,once,CASSRGQLETQYF,TGTGCCAGCAGCAGGGGACAGCTAGAGACCCAGTACTTC
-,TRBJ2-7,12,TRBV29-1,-,CSVAGIAYEQYF,TGCAGCGTTGCCGGGATTGCCTACGAGCAGTACTTC
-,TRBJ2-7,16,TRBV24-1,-,CATSDTVGTSTYEQYF,TGTGCCACCAGTGATACCGTCGGGACATCTACCTACGAGCAGTACTTC
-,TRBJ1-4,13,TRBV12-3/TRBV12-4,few,CASNQGHAEKLFF,TGTGCCAGCAACCAGGGTCACGCTGAAAAACTGTTTTTT
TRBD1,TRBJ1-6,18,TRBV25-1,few,CASSDDRARGSYNSPLHF,TGTGCCAGCAGTGATGACAGGGCTAGGGGCTCCTATAATTCACCCCTCCACTTT
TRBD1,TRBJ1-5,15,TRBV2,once,CASSYSGTGDQPQHF,TGTGCCAGCAGTTACTCGGGGACAGGGGATCAGCCCCAGCATTTT
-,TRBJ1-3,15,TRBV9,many,CASSVESGPGNTIYF,TGTGCCAGCAGCGTAGAGTCAGGGCCTGGAAACACCATATATTTT
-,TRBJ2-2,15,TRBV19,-,CASSIGGSNTGELFF,TGTGCCAGTAGTATTGGGGGGTCGAACACCGGGGAGCTGTTTTTT
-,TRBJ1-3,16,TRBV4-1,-,CASSQVNLGTANTIYF,TGCGCCAGCAGCCAAGTCAACCTCGGGACGGCCAACACCATATATTTT
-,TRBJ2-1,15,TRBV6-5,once,CAGSSGRTGGNEQFF,TGTGCCGGCAGTTCCGGACGGACGGGCGGCAATGAGCAGTTCTTC
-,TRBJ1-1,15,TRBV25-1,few,CASSESNRLGTEAFF,TGTGCCAGCAGTGAATCCAACAGATTGGGCACTGAAGCTTTCTTT
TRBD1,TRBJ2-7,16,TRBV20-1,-,CSASGGGGQGNPEQYF,TGCAGTGCCAGTGGGGGGGGGGGACAGGGTAATCCCGAGCAGTACTTC
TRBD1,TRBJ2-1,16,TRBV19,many,CAGSARGTGGPNEQFF,TGTGCCGGTAGTGCGAGGGGGACAGGGGGTCCCAATGAGCAGTTCTTC
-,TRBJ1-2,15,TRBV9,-,CASSQGSTGNYGYTF,TGTGCCAGCAGCCAAGGAAGTACGGGAAACTATGGCTACACCTTC
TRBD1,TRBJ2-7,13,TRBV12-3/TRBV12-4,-,CASRGQGWYEQYF,TGTGCCAGCAGGGGACAGGGTTGGTACGAGCAGTACTTC
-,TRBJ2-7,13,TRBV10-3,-,CAISVAETYEQYF,TGTGCCATCAGTGTTGCGGAAACCTACGAGCAGTACTTC
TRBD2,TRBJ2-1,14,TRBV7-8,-,CASRPTAGGREQFF,TGTGCCAGCAGGCCCACGGCGGGAGGTCGTGAGCAGTTCTTC
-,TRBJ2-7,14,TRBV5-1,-,CASSLQSSSYEQYF,TGCGCCAGCAGCTTACAGAGCAGCTCCTACGAGCAGTACTTC
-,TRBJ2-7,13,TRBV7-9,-,CAGSLDALYEQYF,TGTGCCGGCAGCTTAGATGCCCTCTACGAGCAGTACTTC
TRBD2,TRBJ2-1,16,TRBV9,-,CASSVEGLAGMDEQFF,TGTGCCAGCAGCGTAGAGGGACTAGCGGGAATGGATGAGCAGTTCTTC
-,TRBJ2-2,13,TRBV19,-,CASSCINTGELFF,TGTGCCAGTAGTTGCATAAACACCGGGGAGCTGTTTTTT
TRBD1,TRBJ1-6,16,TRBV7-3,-,CAISEQGAGNNSPLHF,TGTGCCATCAGTGAGCAGGGGGCTGGAAATAATTCACCCCTCCACTTT
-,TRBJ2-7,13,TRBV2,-,CASSANFAQEQYF,TGTGCCAGCAGTGCCAACTTTGCCCAAGAGCAGTACTTC
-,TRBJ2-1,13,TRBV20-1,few,CSAMETRPNEQFF,TGCAGTGCTATGGAGACTAGGCCCAATGAGCAGTTCTTC
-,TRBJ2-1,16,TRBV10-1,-,CASSESRGATYNEQFF,TGCGCCAGCAGTGAGTCTCGGGGGGCGACGTACAATGAGCAGTTCTTC
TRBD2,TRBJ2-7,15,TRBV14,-,CASSQVSGRRYEQYF,TGTGCCAGCAGCCAAGTTAGCGGGAGGAGGTACGAGCAGTACTTC
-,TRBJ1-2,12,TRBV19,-,CASAAREVRITF,TGTGCCAGTGCGGCCAGGGAGGTCAGGATCACCTTC
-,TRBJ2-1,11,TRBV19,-,CASSMGPSPHF,TGTGCCAGTAGTATGGGACCCTCCCCCCACTTC
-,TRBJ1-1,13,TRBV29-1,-,CSVEERGGTEAFF,TGCAGCGTTGAAGAGAGGGGGGGCACTGAAGCTTTCTTT
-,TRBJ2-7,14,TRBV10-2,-,CASSDSNLGYEQYF,TGCGCCAGCAGTGATTCTAATCTAGGCTACGAGCAGTACTTC
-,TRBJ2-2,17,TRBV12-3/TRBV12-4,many,CASSLDGFETESGELFF,TGTGCCAGCAGTTTAGACGGCTTCGAGACAGAATCCGGGGAGCTGTTTTTT
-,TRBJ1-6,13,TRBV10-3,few,CAIRDRLNSPLHF,TGTGCCATCAGGGACAGATTGAATTCACCCCTCCACTTT
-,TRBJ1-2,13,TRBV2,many,CASSGTANYGYTF,TGTGCCAGCAGCGGGACCGCTAACTATGGCTACACCTTC
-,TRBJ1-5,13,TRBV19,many,CASSIGLGQPQHF,TGTGCCAGTAGTATAGGCCTTGGGCAGCCCCAGCATTTT
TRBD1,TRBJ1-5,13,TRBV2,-,CASRGTGAQPQHF,TGTGCCAGCAGGGGGACAGGGGCTCAGCCCCAGCATTTT
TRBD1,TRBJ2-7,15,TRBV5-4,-,CASSHLGQCPYEQYF,TGTGCCAGCAGCCATTTGGGACAGTGCCCCTACGAGCAGTACTTC
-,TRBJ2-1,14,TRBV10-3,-,CAISEVGHLGEQFF,TGTGCCATCAGTGAGGTGGGTCACTTGGGTGAGCAGTTCTTC
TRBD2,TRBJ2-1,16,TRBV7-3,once,CASSPGLAGDYNEQFF,TGTGCCAGCAGCCCAGGACTAGCGGGGGACTACAATGAGCAGTTCTTC
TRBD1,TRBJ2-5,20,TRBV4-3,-,CASSQDLGQGRRNNQETQYF,TGCGCCAGCAGCCAAGATCTGGGACAGGGACGCCGAAATAACCAAGAGACCCAGTACTTC
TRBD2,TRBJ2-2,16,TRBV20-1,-,CSARDLGLGNTGELLF,TGCAGTGCTAGAGATCTGGGACTAGGCAACACCGGGGAGCTGCTTTTT
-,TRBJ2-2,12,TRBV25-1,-,CATHSGSGELFF,TGTGCCACCCATTCCGGGAGCGGGGAGCTGTTTTTT
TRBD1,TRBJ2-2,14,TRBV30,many,CAWDRGRNTGELFF,TGTGCCTGGGACAGGGGGCGTAACACCGGGGAGCTGTTTTTT
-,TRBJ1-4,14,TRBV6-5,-,CASASLATNEKLLF,TGTGCCAGCGCCTCGCTGGCAACTAATGAAAAACTGTTGTTT
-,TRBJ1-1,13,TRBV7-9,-,CASSLATPTEAFF,TGTGCCAGCAGCTTAGCCACACCGACTGAAGCTTTCTTT
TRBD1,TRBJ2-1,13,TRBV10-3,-,CPIRTGGHNEQFF,TGTCCCATCCGGACAGGAGGACACAATGAGCAGTTCTTC
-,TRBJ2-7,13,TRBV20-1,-,CSARGREEYEQYF,TGCAGTGCCAGGGGGCGGGAGGAGTACGAGCAGTACTTC
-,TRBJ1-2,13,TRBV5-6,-,CASSPLTSYGYTF,TGTGCCAGCAGCCCCCTGACTAGCTATGGCTACACCTTC
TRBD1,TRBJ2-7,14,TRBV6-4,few,CASSERDSSYEQYF,TGTGCCAGCAGTGAAAGGGACAGCTCCTACGAGCAGTACTTC
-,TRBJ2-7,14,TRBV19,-,CASKPNRYSYEQYF,TGTGCCAGTAAGCCCAATCGGTACTCCTACGAGCAGTACTTC